The 26 T cell receptor beta chains below were found in one sample sequenced in a study of T cells in Graves' hyperthyroidism and ophthalmopathy. What was amplified from RNA transcripts were TCR beta CDR3 regions. First-round RT-PCR targeting the TCR CDR3 was performed with the HTBI primer set. Each CDR3 protein is one row after TCRdb ran MiXCR on the multiplex PCR reads. The sample has around 720,000 distinct CDR3 sequences; over 35% are singletons. The sequencing sample was made of blood. These receptors all come from a woman in her forties with Graves' hyperthyroidism.

This clonotype was found once. The chain has TRBV12-3 or TRBV12-4 and TRBJ1-3; the match to TRBD1 covers 8 bases. The CDR3 is 16 residues long. With 6 bases clipped from V and 2 bases from J, the junction kept 9 bases outside the gene matches. The CDR3 spells CASRTRGLNPGNTIYF. The CDR3 coding sequence is TGTGCCAGCAGGACCAGGGGGCTCAACCCTGGAAACACCATATATTTT.

This rearrangement joins TRBV13 to TRBJ2-7; D unresolved. The CDR3 has 13 amino acids. CDR1 and CDR2 (germline): PRHDT, FYEKMQ (reference sequence). Trimming removed 5 bases from V and 5 bases from J, with 13 bases in between. The DNA for the CDR3 is TGTGCCAGCAGCCTCGCATTATACGACGAGCAGTACTTC. This codes for CASSLALYDEQYF.

Many counts were recorded for this clonotype. This chain joins TRBV11-2 and TRBJ1-1; TRBD1 matches 8 bases. CDR1 and CDR2 (germline): SGHAT, FQNNGV. The CDR3 loop spans 15 amino acids. V lost 5 bases to trimming and J lost 3 bases; unmatched junction nucleotides: 8. The CDR3 DNA is TGTGCCAGCAGCCCACGGCAGGGGGCGGACACTGAAGCTTTCTTT. Translated: CASSPRQGADTEAFF.

This clonotype turned up a few times. This chain uses TRBV19 with TRBJ1-1; a weak D match, TRBD1 (5 bases). V was clipped by 3 bases and J by 2 bases, with 13 bases between them. CDR3 length: 15 amino acids. Germline lookup yields CDR1 LNHDA and CDR2 SQIVND (reference sequence). The CDR3 spells CASSIAPGYNTEAFF. CDR3 DNA sequence: TGTGCCAGTAGTATCGCTCCAGGGTACAACACTGAAGCTTTCTTT.

The J gene is TRBJ1-2, the V gene TRBV12-3 or TRBV12-4, with D perhaps matching TRBD1 (6 bases). The CDR3 is made up of 18 amino acids. V was pared by 4 bases and J by 8 bases, with 29 bases between. CDR3 sequence (DNA): TGTGCCAGCAGTTCCCACAGGGCTTGGGCCCGTGAACGTTACGGCTACACCTTC. Residues: CASSSHRAWARERYGYTF.

The chain links TRBV25-1 to TRBJ1-2; D unclear. This CDR3 is 13 amino acids long. Per the germline V gene, CDR1 is MGHDK and CDR2 is SYGVNS. CDR3: CARAALLPYGYTF. CDR3 DNA: TGTGCTAGAGCCGCCCTACTCCCGTATGGCTACACCTTC.

The J gene is TRBJ2-5, the V gene TRBV20-1; D is possibly TRBD1 (6 bases). This CDR3 has 16 amino acids. The V gene's germline CDR1 is DFQATT and CDR2 SNEGSKA (reference sequence). The V gene lost 5 bases and the J gene lost 4 bases, with 23 bases spanning the gap. The CDR3 DNA reads as TGCAGTGCTCCCGGGTGGAGAGGCAGGGGTGGAGAGACCCAGTACTTC. Its translation: CSAPGWRGRGGETQYF.

Comment on this clonotype: This could be a read error, since a much larger clone is one nucleotide away. The rearrangement links TRBV6-5 to TRBJ1-5, with 8 nucleotides matching TRBD1. Germline V gene lookup returns CDR1 MNHEY and CDR2 SVGAGI. The CDR3 sequence is 14 residues long. After removal of 2 bases from V and 6 bases from J, the junction contained 3 bases not matched to a gene. The chain's CDR3 is CASSYQGASQPQHF. The CDR3 region has the DNA TGTGCCAGCAGTTACCAGGGGGCAAGTCAGCCCCAGCATTTT.

The chain couples TRBV4-3 to TRBJ2-2, with unresolved D. This CDR3 contains 15 residues. V lost 1 base and J 1 base, leaving 7 bases between the germline ends. The V gene's germline CDR1 is LGHNA and CDR2 YSLEER. In DNA, the CDR3 is TGCGCCAGCAGCCAAGTCAAAGGGAACACCGGGGAGCTGTTTTTT. Translating gives CASSQVKGNTGELFF.

In this sample, this clonotype turned up once. At one boundary the junction diverges from the germline segment, which might be a read error. V gene TRBV7-8 combines with J gene TRBJ1-1; weak D call: TRBD1 (6 bases). The CDR3 runs to 11 residues. Germline CDR1 is SGHVS and CDR2 is FQNEAQ. For the CDR3, the DNA is TGTGCCAGCAGTTTGGGACAAGAAGCTCTCTTT. Protein: CASSLGQEALF. The variable domain in full, with the rest retrieved from reference TRBV7-8 and TRBJ1-1, is GAGVSQSPRYKVAKRGQDVALRCDPISGHVSLFWYQQALGQGPEFLTYFQNEAQLDKSGLPSDRFFAERPEGSVSTLKIQRTQQEDSAVYLCASSLGQEALFGQGTRLTVV.

With respect to this clonotype: One base away lies a much larger clone, so this may be a sequencing read error. This chain joins TRBV7-6 and TRBJ1-5, with TRBD1 as a possible D gene (5 bases). Germline V CDR1 and CDR2: SGHVS, FNYEAQ. The CDR3 loop spans 16 amino acids. V gave up 6 bases and J gave up 1 base, with 16 bases separating them. The DNA of the CDR3 is TGTGCCAGCAGTATCCGAGGGGCAGAGAGCAATCAGCCCCAGCATTTT. It translates to CASSIRGAESNQPQHF.

This clonotype was detected a few times. The chain joins TRBV7-9 to TRBJ2-7; 7 bases match TRBD1. With 5 bases clipped from V and 3 bases from J, the junction kept 7 bases outside the gene matches. Germline loops: CDR1 SEHNR, CDR2 FQNEAQ (reference sequence). This CDR3 contains 14 residues. CDR3 nucleotide sequence: TGTGCCAGCAGCCCTAGACAGGGTCTCTACGAGCAGTACTTC. It translates to CASSPRQGLYEQYF.

V is TRBV29-1 and J is TRBJ1-2; D ambiguous. The CDR3 totals 11 residues. Germline assignment: CDR1 SQVTM and CDR2 ANQGSEA. Trimming removed 1 base at V and 8 bases at J, with 8 bases between. The CDR3 is CSVEGGKGYTF. The CDR3 bases are TGCAGCGTTGAAGGTGGGAAGGGCTACACCTTC.

This clonotype was recorded many times. This sequence joins TRBV10-3 and TRBJ1-5; 7 bases align to TRBD1. V lost 6 bases and J lost 3; bases outside the gene matches: 5. Germline V gene sequence: CDR1 ENHRY, CDR2 SYGVKD. The CDR3 spans 14 residues. In nucleotides, the CDR3 is TGTGCCATCAGGTCAGGGGGGGACAATCAGCCCCAGCATTTT. It specifies CAIRSGGDNQPQHF.

This clonotype was seen more than once but under ten times. V usage is TRBV19 and J usage is TRBJ1-1; D is unclear. Trimming removed 5 bases at V and 4 bases at J, with 23 bases between. CDR1 and CDR2 from the germline V gene are LNHDA and SQIVND (reference sequence). This CDR3 is 17 amino acids long. The CDR3 bases are TGTGCCAGTAGTCCAAGCCTGTTGGCCGCTCCGGCCACTGAAGCTTTCTTT. This sequence encodes CASSPSLLAAPATEAFF.

The CDR3 DNA reads as TGCGCCAGCAGCTTAGTGGTGGCAGGGTATCAAACTGAAGCTTTCTTT. This encodes CASSLVVAGYQTEAFF. This chain connects TRBV5-1 to TRBJ1-1; D may be TRBD1 (5 bases). The CDR3 length is 16 residues. Trimming shortened V by 2 bases and J by 5 bases, and 19 bases separated the two germline ends. CDR1 is SGHRS and CDR2 is YFSETQ in the germline V gene.

This clonotype came up a few times. V is TRBV12-3 or TRBV12-4 and J is TRBJ2-7; 7 bases map to TRBD2. The J segment lost 7 bases and the V segment lost 7 bases, leaving 13 bases of the junction unmatched. This CDR3 contains 14 residues. CDR3 bases: TGTGCCAGCATCCCACAGGACAAAGCGGGGGAGCAGTACTTC. This sequence encodes CASIPQDKAGEQYF.

The V gene is TRBV29-1, the J gene TRBJ2-6, with 9 bases fitting TRBD1. In germline, CDR1 is SQVTM, CDR2 ANQGSEA. The CDR3 extends over 15 amino acids. For the CDR3, the DNA is TGCATCTCCTCACCGGGACAGGGCGGGACCAACGTCCTGACTTTC. Protein product: CISSPGQGGTNVLTF.

This chain links TRBV6-5 with TRBJ2-5; possibly TRBD2 for D (5 bases). The germline V gene has CDR1 MNHEY and CDR2 SVGAGI. V gave up 4 bases and J gave up 5 bases, with 17 bases separating them. The CDR3 runs 15 residues. CDR3 residues: CASSFTSGVMETQYF. The CDR3 bases are TGTGCCAGCAGTTTCACTAGTGGGGTAATGGAGACCCAGTACTTC.

The count of this clonotype is one. The rearrangement joins TRBV25-1 to TRBJ1-2, with TRBD1 identical over 7 bases. The V gene's germline CDR1 is MGHDK and CDR2 SYGVNS. The CDR3 contains 14 residues. The junction had 6 bases not matched to a gene; V was cut back by 3 bases and J by 5 bases. The CDR3 reads CASSDLGTAYGYTF. CDR3 DNA: TGTGCCAGCAGTGACTTAGGGACAGCTTATGGCTACACCTTC.

Only one count was recorded for this clonotype. This sequence joins TRBV7-2 and TRBJ1-5; weak D call: TRBD1 (6 bases). The CDR3 length is 14 residues. Germline V gene sequence: CDR1 SGHTA, CDR2 FQGNSA. Trimming took off 6 bases at V and 11 bases at J, with 20 bases between the two ends. CDR3 bases: TGTGCCAGCAGTTTCAGGGAAGGGGGAGAGGCCCAGCATTTT. It specifies CASSFREGGEAQHF.

The chain employs TRBV10-3 and TRBJ2-2, with D maybe TRBD1 (6 bases). The CDR3 is made up of 13 amino acids. Trimming took off 7 bases at V and 7 bases at J, with 13 bases between the two ends. Germline loops: CDR1 ENHRY, CDR2 SYGVKD. CDR3 sequence reads: CAINGNRDGELFF. The CDR3 DNA sequence: TGTGCCATCAACGGGAACAGGGACGGGGAGCTGTTTTTT.

This clonotype was observed a few times. Written as DNA, the CDR3 is TGTGCCAGCAGCCCCGGACTAGCGGGGGGCCATATGAACACCGGGGAGCTGTTTTTT. Translating it yields CASSPGLAGGHMNTGELFF. The V and J genes are TRBV11-2 and TRBJ2-2, with 14 bases identical to TRBD2. Trimming cost V 5 bases and J 1 base; bases outside gene matches: 9. Germline CDR1 and CDR2: SGHAT and FQNNGV. The CDR3 has 19 amino acids.

Details on this clonotype: At one boundary the junction diverges from the germline segment, which might be a read error. The V gene is TRBV20-1, the J gene TRBJ2-7, with D possibly called TRBD1 or TRBD2 (5 bases each). Germline V CDR1 and CDR2: DFQATT, SNEGSKA (reference sequence). The length of the CDR3 is 11 residues. For the CDR3, the DNA is TGCAGTGCCGGGACGGGGTACGGGCAGTACTTC. This encodes CSAGTGYGQYF.

In its sample, this clonotype was seen a few times. V is TRBV6-5 and J is TRBJ1-6, with D tentatively TRBD1 (6 bases). The germline gives CDR1 MNHEY, CDR2 SVGAGI. This CDR3 is 15 amino acids long. Trimming took 4 bases from V and 10 from J, leaving 17 bases between them. The CDR3 DNA is TGTGCCAGCAGTTTATCCCAGGGGTTGGGATCACCCCTCCACTTT. Protein product: CASSLSQGLGSPLHF.

The rearrangement uses TRBV6-5 and TRBJ1-1; D uncertain. The CDR3 has 13 residues. Germline CDR1 is MNHEY and CDR2 is SVGAGI. With 5 bases removed from V and 5 bases from J, the gap between germline ends came to 12 bases. CDR3 residues: CASSTSYLTEAFF. CDR3 coding DNA: TGTGCCAGCAGTACGTCATATTTAACTGAAGCTTTCTTT.